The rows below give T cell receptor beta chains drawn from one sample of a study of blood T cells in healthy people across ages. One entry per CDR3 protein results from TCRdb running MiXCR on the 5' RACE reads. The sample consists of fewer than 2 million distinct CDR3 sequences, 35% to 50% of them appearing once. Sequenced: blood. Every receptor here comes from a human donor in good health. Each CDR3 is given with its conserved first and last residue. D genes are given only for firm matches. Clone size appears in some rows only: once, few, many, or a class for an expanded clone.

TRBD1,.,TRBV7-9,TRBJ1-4,TGTGCCAGCAGCTTTGCGCAGGGGGATACTAATGAAAAACTGTTTTTT,CASSFAQGDTNEKLFF
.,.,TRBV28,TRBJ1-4,TGTGCCAGCAGTCTCAGTCAGGTGGTACTGTTTTTT,CASSLSQVVLFF
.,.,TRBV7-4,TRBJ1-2,TGTGCCAGCAGCTTTGGCGAGTTTGTCAGGCACCAATATAACTATGGCTACACCTTC,CASSFGEFVRHQYNYGYTF
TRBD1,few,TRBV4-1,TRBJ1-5,TGCGCCAGCAGCCAAGCTACAGGGGCGGGGAATCAGCCCCAGCATTTT,CASSQATGAGNQPQHF
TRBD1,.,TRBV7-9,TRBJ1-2,TGTGCCAGCAGTATACATTACAGGGGAGGTCGTGGCTACACCTTC,CASSIHYRGGRGYTF
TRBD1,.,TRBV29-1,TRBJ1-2,TGCAGCGTTGTGGAGGGACAGGGAGGTGGCTACACCTTC,CSVVEGQGGGYTF
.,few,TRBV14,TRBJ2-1,TGTGCCAGCAGCCCCTTATGGCAGAGAGACAATGAGCAGTTCTTC,CASSPLWQRDNEQFF
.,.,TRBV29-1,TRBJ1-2,TGCAGCGTTGAAGACCTCGGGGAGGAACGTGGCTACACCTTC,CSVEDLGEERGYTF
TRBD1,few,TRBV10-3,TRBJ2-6,TGTGCCATCAGGGGGACAGGGTCAAGCTCTGGGGCCAACGTCCTGACTTTC,CAIRGTGSSSGANVLTF
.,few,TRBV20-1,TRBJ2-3,TGCAGTGCCTCACCTAGGGTTCAAGCAGATACGCAGTATTTT,CSASPRVQADTQYF
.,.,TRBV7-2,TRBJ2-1,TGTGCCAGCAGCTGGGTAGAGGATATCTGGGCCTACAATGAGCAGTTCTTC,CASSWVEDIWAYNEQFF
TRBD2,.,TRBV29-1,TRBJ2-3,TGCAGCGTTGTGTCGGAGCGGGGAAGCACAGATACGCAGTATTTT,CSVVSERGSTDTQYF
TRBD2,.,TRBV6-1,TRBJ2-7,TGTCCCAGCAGTGTGGAGCGGGGGGCCTACGAGCAGTACTTC,CPSSVERGAYEQYF
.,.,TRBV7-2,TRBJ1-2,TGTGCCAGCAGCTTAAGGGAGTATTCTTTCTATGGCTACACCTTC,CASSLREYSFYGYTF
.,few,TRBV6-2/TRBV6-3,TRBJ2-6,TGTGCCAGCAGTGACCCGACAGATAGCTCTGGGGCCAACGTCCTGACTTTC,CASSDPTDSSGANVLTF
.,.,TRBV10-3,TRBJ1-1,TGTGCCATCAGTGAGTCGCAAAGAAAGACTGAAGCTTTCTTT,CAISESQRKTEAFF
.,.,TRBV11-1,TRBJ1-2,TGTGCCAGCAGCGGTGGACAGTTTAACTATGGCTACACCTTC,CASSGGQFNYGYTF
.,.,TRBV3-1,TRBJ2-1,TGTGCCAGCAGCCAGTCCTCCGGGACACTGGGCAATGAGCAGTTCTTC,CASSQSSGTLGNEQFF
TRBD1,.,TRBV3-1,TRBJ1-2,TGTGCCAGCAGCCAGGGCAGGAGGACAGGAAACTATGGCTACACCTTC,CASSQGRRTGNYGYTF
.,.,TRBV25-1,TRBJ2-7,TGTACCAGCAGTGAAGGACCCTCCTACGAGCAGTACTTC,CTSSEGPSYEQYF
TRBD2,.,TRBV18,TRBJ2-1,TGTGCCAGTAATCCGGGAGGCGGACATTGGTCCTACAATGAGCAGTTCTTC,CASNPGGGHWSYNEQFF
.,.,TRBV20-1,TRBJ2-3,TGCAGTGCTAGATGGGCGGGAAACACAGATACGCAGTATTTT,CSARWAGNTDTQYF
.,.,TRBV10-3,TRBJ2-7,TGTGCCATCAGTCTACAGGGGAGGAACGAGCAGTACTTC,CAISLQGRNEQYF
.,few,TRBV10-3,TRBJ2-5,TGTGCCATCAGTGAGTCAAGGGGAGGTGGTCGATACCAAGAGACCCAGTACTTC,CAISESRGGGRYQETQYF
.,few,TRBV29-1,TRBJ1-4,TGCAGCGTCGACACAGGGTTTGAAAAACTGTTTTTT,CSVDTGFEKLFF
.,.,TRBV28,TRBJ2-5,TGTGCCAGCAGGTCCCACCGCAATAAAGAGACCCAGTACTTC,CASRSHRNKETQYF
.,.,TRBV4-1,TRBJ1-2,TGCGCCAGCAGCCACTTGCGGGAGGCTGCTGGCTACACCTTC,CASSHLREAAGYTF
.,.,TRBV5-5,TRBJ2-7,TGTGCCAGCAGCTTGCTTACAGGGACGGACGAGCAGTACTTC,CASSLLTGTDEQYF
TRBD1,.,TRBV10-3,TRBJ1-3,TGTGCCATCAGTGAGTCTCGGGACAGGGGGTCTGGAAACACCATATATTTT,CAISESRDRGSGNTIYF